This TCR beta chain is from a study of T cells after yellow fever vaccination (dated by TCRdb to between 2018 and 2020). Broadly, across the study: Using CD3, CD45RA, CCR7 and CD95 staining, memory subsets (EM, EMRA, CM and Tscm) were sorted on a BD FACS Aria III. The SMART-Seq v4 Ultra Low Input RNA kit was used to prepare libraries from fractions with low cell numbers. Two healthy male donors, one aged 18 to 29 and one aged 30 to 39 years, were included in the cohort. Blood was drawn at multiple timepoints before and after primary and secondary immunization, with bulk PBMC replicates and cell subsets isolated. To track T-cell clones before and after primary and booster YFV17D yellow fever vaccination, bulk TCR alpha and beta repertoires were sequenced longitudinally. Memory subsets were sorted on days 0, 15 and 45 and at 18 months after primary vaccination, and on days 0, 15 and 45 after the 30-year booster. Results and caveats for the whole study, not just this receptor: The secondary T-cell response was found to be weaker but faster than the primary response, with a peak reached on day 5 rather than on day 15. Because the study included only a couple of donors, the extent to which the findings can be generalized is limited. A small fraction of clonotypes showed up in both the CD4 and CD8 compartments, probably as a result of convergent recombination. FACS-sorted repertoires could contain abundant contaminating clonotypes from the bulk population, so computational filtering was required. Most clones expanded after primary vaccination were re-detected after the booster (almost 97% of CD4 and around 88% of CD8), suggesting broad memory maintenance. In the sorted memory subsets on day 0, nearly all vaccine-responding clonotypes were below the level of detection.

Sequenced on an Illumina NovaSeq 6000. TCR cDNA was made using 5'RACE template switching, a step that added a universal primer site and unique molecular identifiers. Priming for cDNA synthesis came from both the TCR alpha and TCR beta constant segments. Library amplification used two PCR steps, and the second PCR step added sample barcodes and sequencing adapters. Sequencing of libraries was done on Illumina HiSeq 2500 (2x100 bp) or NovaSeq (2x150 bp). The paper's data handling went like this. MIGEC was used to demultiplex reads and collapse the reads into UMI consensus sequences, and MiXCR was used for V(D)J alignment. Vaccine-responding clonotypes were defined with edgeR using replicate PBMC samples, requiring FDR below 0.01 and a log2 fold change above 5 up to day 15. CD4 or CD8 identity was assigned to each bulk clonotype according to whether the clonotype was present at higher abundance in the sequenced CD4 repertoire or the sequenced CD8 repertoire. To estimate the distribution of each clone across memory phenotypes, clonotype frequencies in memory subsets were weighted by FACS-sorted cell numbers. Clones were called with MiXCR by TCRdb after fastp trimmed the public reads at Q25, and only in-frame beta chains were retained. Rows with a matching CDR3 protein are joined into one entry that keeps the most common DNA and genes. TCRdb, not the authors, supplied the V and J calls. For this sample the table gives 20,000 to 30,000 distinct CDR3 sequences, of which 4% to 5% were detected only once. The ten most abundant clones make up around 40% of the sample.

This clonotype was seen many times. The input lacks base qualities; no much larger clone sits a single base away. Taken with the paper, the label for treatment or condition translates to: live attenuated yellow fever vaccine strain. A standard Ficoll-Paque protocol was used to isolate PBMCs from peripheral blood. For sorted memory subsets, RNA extraction was done with the RNeasy Micro Kit. Cut back by 7 bases and 8 bases, the V and J ends lie 10 bases apart. Inclusive of the bounding cysteine and phenylalanine, the CDR3 is 12 residues long. CDR3 DNA is the only sequence kept; it has 36 bases, read in frame from the first base. The CDR1 and CDR2 encoded by the germline V gene are SGHRS and YFSETQ.

The sequence is built from TRBV5-1 and TRBJ1-6; the D gene is perhaps TRBD1, on 5 matching bases. Material: PBMCs, either bulk or a sorted T-cell subset (CD4+, CD8+, memory, or dextramer-sorted; not recorded which), obtained on the day of the yellow fever booster vaccination. The clonotype originates from a man younger than 35 who received the YFV17D yellow fever vaccine. The bases read TGCGCCAGCGCGAGGGGAGATTCACCCCTCCACTTT. It is translated as CASARGDSPLHF.